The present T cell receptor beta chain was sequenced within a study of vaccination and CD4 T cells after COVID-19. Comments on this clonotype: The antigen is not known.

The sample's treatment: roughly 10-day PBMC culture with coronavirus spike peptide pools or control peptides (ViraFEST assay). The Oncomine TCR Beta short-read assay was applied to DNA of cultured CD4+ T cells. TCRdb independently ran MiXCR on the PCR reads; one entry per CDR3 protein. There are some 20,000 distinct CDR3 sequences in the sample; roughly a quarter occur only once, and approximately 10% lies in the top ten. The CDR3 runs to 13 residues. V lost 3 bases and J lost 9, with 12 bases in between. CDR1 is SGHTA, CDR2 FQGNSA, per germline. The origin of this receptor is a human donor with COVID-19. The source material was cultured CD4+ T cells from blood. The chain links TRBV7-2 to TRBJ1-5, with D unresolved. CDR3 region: CASSFGESAPQHF. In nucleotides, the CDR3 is TGTGCCAGCAGCTTCGGGGAATCAGCGCCCCAGCATTTT.